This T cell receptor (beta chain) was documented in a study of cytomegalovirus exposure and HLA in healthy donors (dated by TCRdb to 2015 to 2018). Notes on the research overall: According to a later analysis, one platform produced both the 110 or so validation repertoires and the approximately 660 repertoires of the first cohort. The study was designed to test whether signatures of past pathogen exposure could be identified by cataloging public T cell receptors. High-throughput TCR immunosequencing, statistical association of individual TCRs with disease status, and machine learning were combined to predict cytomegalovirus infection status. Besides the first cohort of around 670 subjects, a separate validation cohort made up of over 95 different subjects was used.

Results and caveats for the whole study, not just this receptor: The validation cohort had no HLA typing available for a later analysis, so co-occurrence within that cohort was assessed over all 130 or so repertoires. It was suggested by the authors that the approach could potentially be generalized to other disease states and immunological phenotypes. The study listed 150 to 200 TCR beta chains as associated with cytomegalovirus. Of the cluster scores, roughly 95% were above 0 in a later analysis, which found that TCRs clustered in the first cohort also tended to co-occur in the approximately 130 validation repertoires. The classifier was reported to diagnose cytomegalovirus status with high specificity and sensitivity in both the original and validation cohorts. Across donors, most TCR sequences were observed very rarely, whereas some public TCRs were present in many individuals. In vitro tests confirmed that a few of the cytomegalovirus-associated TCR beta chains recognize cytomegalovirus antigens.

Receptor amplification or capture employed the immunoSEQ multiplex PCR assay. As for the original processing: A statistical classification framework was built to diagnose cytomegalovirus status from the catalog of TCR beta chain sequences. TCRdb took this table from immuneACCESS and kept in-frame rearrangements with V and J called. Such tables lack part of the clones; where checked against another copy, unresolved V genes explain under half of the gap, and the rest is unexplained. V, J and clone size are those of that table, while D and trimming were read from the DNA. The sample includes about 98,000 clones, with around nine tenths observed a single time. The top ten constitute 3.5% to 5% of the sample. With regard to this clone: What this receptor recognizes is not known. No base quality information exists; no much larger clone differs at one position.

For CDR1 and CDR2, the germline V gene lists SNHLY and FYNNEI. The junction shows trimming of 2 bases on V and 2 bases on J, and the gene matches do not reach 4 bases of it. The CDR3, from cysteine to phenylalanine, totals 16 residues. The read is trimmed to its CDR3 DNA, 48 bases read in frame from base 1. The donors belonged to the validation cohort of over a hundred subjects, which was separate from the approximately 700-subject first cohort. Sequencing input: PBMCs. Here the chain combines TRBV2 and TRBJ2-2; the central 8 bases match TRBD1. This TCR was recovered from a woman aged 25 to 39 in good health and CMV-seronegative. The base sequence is TGTGCCAGCAGTGAACTCAGGGGGCGCAACACCGGGGAGCTGTTTTTT. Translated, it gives CASSELRGRNTGELFF.